The 22 T cell receptor beta chains listed next were all sequenced from one sample in a study of beta chain features in type 1 diabetes. Sequencing targeted expressed TCRB transcripts, as all isolated RNA had been reverse transcribed. Libraries were prepared by immunoSEQ multiplex PCR; TCRdb keeps only in-frame clonotypes and omits some of them. The table includes around 140,000 clones, about 9.4% detected once. Specimen: naive CD4+ T cells from blood. The receptor set was obtained from a man between 18 and 35 years old in good health.

This clone was picked up a small number of times. V and J are TRBV21-1 and TRBJ1-2; the D call in the table, TRBD1, was not verified against the DNA. TRBV21-1 is a pseudogene locus. The CDR3 sequence is 15 residues long. The CDR3 DNA sequence: TGTGCCAGCAGCAAAAGCCGGACAGGGTTGGTCGGCTACACCTTC. It is translated as CASSKSRTGLVGYTF.

The chain recombines TRBV7-2 with TRBJ1-2; 7 bases match TRBD1. J lost 5 bases, V lost 4 bases, and 10 bases had no gene match. The CDR3 has 15 amino acids. Germline loops: CDR1 SGHTA, CDR2 FQGNSA. CDR3 coding DNA: TGTGCCAGCAGCTCCACATTTACAGGGGAGTATGGCTACACCTTC. This codes for CASSSTFTGEYGYTF.

This clone was counted a few times. J is TRBJ1-1 and V is TRBV4-1; 7 bases align to TRBD1. V shed 1 base, J shed 4 bases, and the junction held 15 bases outside the gene matches. CDR1 and CDR2 (germline): MGHRA, YSYEKL. The CDR3 totals 18 residues. The CDR3 DNA follows: TGCGCCAGCAGCCAAGTCTGGTCTAGTTGGCAGGGGGTCACTGAAGCTTTCTTT. This codes for CASSQVWSSWQGVTEAFF.

This clone was recorded at least ten times. The chain combines TRBV18 with TRBJ2-7; no definite D call. The V end lost 2 bases, the J end lost 1 base, and 6 bases lay between the germline ends. This CDR3 spans 13 amino acids. Germline V lookup: CDR1 KGHSH, CDR2 LQKENI. CDR3 loop: CASSPDISYEQYF. CDR3 DNA: TGTGCCAGCTCACCAGACATTTCCTACGAGCAGTACTTC.

This clone was counted a few times. The chain links TRBV27 to TRBJ2-7, with TRBD1 as a possible D gene (5 bases). Trimming cost V 3 bases and J 3 bases, with 15 bases left between them. Germline CDR1 MNHEY, CDR2 SMNVEV (reference sequence). The CDR3 is 15 amino acids. The CDR3 reads CASSFRHRYHYEQYF. Written as DNA, the CDR3 is TGTGCCAGCAGTTTTCGGCACAGGTATCACTACGAGCAGTACTTC.

The J gene is TRBJ2-7, the V gene TRBV29-1, with a weak D call TRBD1 (5 bases). The CDR3 has 12 amino acids. Germline loops: CDR1 SQVTM, CDR2 ANQGSEA. Deletions cut 7 bases from V and 0 bases from J, with 10 bases between. The CDR3 coding sequence is TGCAGCGCAAGACAGAGCTCCTACGAGCAGTACTTC. Translating it yields CSARQSSYEQYF.

This sequence joins TRBV15 and TRBJ1-1; 10 bases align to TRBD1. CDR1 is LNHNV, CDR2 YYDKDF, per germline (reference sequence). This CDR3 has 16 residues. Trimming removed 1 base from V and 3 bases from J; junction bases left unmatched: 5. CDR3 sequence reads: CATSRGQGAGDTEAFF. As DNA, the CDR3 is TGTGCCACCAGCAGAGGACAGGGGGCCGGAGACACTGAAGCTTTCTTT.

Many counts were recorded for this clone. The chain links TRBV7-2 to TRBJ2-3, with TRBD2 matching 7 bases. J lost 4 bases, V lost 4 bases, and 8 bases had no gene match. CDR3 length equals 15 residues. Germline CDR1 and CDR2: SGHTA and FQGNSA. DNA of the CDR3: TGTGCCAGCAGCTCCAGACTAGCTCCCCCAGATACGCAGTATTTT. It encodes CASSSRLAPPDTQYF.

This sequence joins TRBV27 and TRBJ1-6; TRBD1 is a possible D gene (6 bases). CDR1 MNHEY and CDR2 SMNVEV come from the germline V gene (reference sequence). Trimming pared 8 bases from V and 7 bases from J, leaving 21 bases between. This CDR3 is 16 amino acids long. This CDR3 reads CASAPKTGTPNSPLHF. The CDR3 nucleotides are TGTGCCAGCGCTCCTAAGACCGGGACACCCAATTCACCCCTCCACTTT.

The V and J genes are TRBV5-6 and TRBJ2-7; D unresolved. CDR3 length equals 12 residues. Germline CDR1 SGHDT, CDR2 YYEEEE. The V end lost 4 bases, the J end lost 6 bases, and 11 bases lay between the germline ends. The CDR3 loop reads CASSPWRGEQYF. The DNA for the CDR3 is TGTGCCAGCAGCCCATGGCGAGGCGAGCAGTACTTC.

This clone occurred a few times. The V call is TRBV6-1, the J call TRBJ1-4, with D perhaps TRBD1 (5 bases). The CDR3 has 13 amino acids. The germline gives CDR1 MNHNS, CDR2 SASEGT. V was shortened by 0 bases and J by 10 bases, with 9 bases between the two germline ends. CDR3 residues: CASSEAGTVKLFF. In DNA, the CDR3 is TGTGCCAGCAGTGAAGCCGGGACTGTAAAACTGTTTTTT.

This clone was seen a handful of times. V and J are TRBV28 and TRBJ2-7; 9 bases agree with TRBD1. J lost 4 bases, V lost 8 bases, and 9 bases had no gene match. The CDR3 totals 14 residues. Per germline, CDR1 MDHEN and CDR2 SYDVKM. The CDR3 DNA is TGTGCCAGCGGCCCCGGGACAGGGAAGTACGAGCAGTACTTC. This codes for CASGPGTGKYEQYF. The complete variable domain, with remaining parts taken from reference TRBV28 and TRBJ2-7, reads DVKVTQSSRYLVKRTGEKVFLECVQDMDHENMFWYRQDPGLGLRLIYFSYDVKMKEKGDIPEGYSVSREKKERFSLILESASTNQTSMYLCASGPGTGKYEQYFGPGTRLTVT.

This clone appeared many times. V gene TRBV28 combines with J gene TRBJ2-7, with 11 bases fitting TRBD2. CDR1 MDHEN and CDR2 SYDVKM come from the germline V gene. The V and J ends lost 6 bases and 4 bases, in that order; junction bases with no gene match: 2. The CDR3 contains 13 residues. The CDR3 spells CASRLAGVYEQYF. Here the CDR3 DNA reads TGTGCCAGCAGACTAGCGGGGGTTTACGAGCAGTACTTC.

The chain joins TRBV2 to TRBJ1-2; maybe TRBD1 (5 bases). From germline, CDR1 is SNHLY and CDR2 FYNNEI. The germline V and J ends were trimmed by 3 bases and 7 bases, with 12 bases remaining between them. CDR3 length: 13 residues. CDR3 in DNA: TGTGCCAGCAGTGAGGTGCCGGGGGGTGGCTACACCTTC. Translating it yields CASSEVPGGGYTF.

There are many counts of this clone. The chain's CDR3 is CASSKHGNGYEQYF. The CDR3 nucleotides are TGTGCCAGCTCGAAGCACGGGAACGGCTACGAGCAGTACTTC. The chain couples TRBV28 to TRBJ2-7; possible D gene TRBD2, 5 bases. This CDR3 contains 14 residues. Trimming cost V 8 bases and J 3 bases, with 17 bases left between them. Germline V gene data show CDR1 as MDHEN and CDR2 as SYDVKM.

This clone has more than one count but fewer than ten. This chain joins TRBV27 and TRBJ2-1; TRBD2 matches at 8 bases. The length of the CDR3 is 16 residues. CDR1 is MNHEY, CDR2 SMNVEV, per germline (reference sequence). The junction had 15 bases not matched to a gene; V was cut back by 8 bases and J by 6 bases. The CDR3 DNA is TGTGCCAGCCGTCCCGGGGGGGCAAACTTATTCAATGAGCAGTTCTTC. Translating gives CASRPGGANLFNEQFF.

The chain has TRBV6-5 and TRBJ1-5; 7 nucleotides align to TRBD1. Per germline, CDR1 MNHEY and CDR2 SVGAGI. Trimming took 5 bases from V and 2 from J; bases not matched to a gene: 6. CDR3 length: 15 residues. The CDR3 DNA reads TGTGCCAGCAGTCTAAACAGGGGTGGCAATCAGCCCCAGCATTTT. Its translation: CASSLNRGGNQPQHF.

The CDR3 region is CASCSDRTVQPQHF. For the CDR3, the DNA is TGTGCCAGCTGTTCGGACAGGACGGTTCAGCCCCAGCATTTT. This chain links TRBV6-1 with TRBJ1-5; 7 nucleotides align to TRBD1. CDR1 is MNHNS, CDR2 SASEGT, per germline. V trimming: 8 bases; J trimming: 6 bases; junction bases outside the gene matches: 10. The CDR3 runs to 14 residues.

A few counts support this clone. The V and J genes are TRBV28 and TRBJ2-3; a weak D match, TRBD1 (5 bases). Germline V gene sequence: CDR1 MDHEN, CDR2 SYDVKM. This CDR3 is built from 12 residues. Trimming removed 7 bases from V and 3 bases from J, with 8 bases in between. The CDR3 region has the DNA TGTGCCAGCAAAAGGGGAACAGATACGCAGTATTTT. Protein sequence: CASKRGTDTQYF.

This clone was counted a few times. In DNA, the CDR3 is TGTGCCAGCAGCGGATTCGGGGATGGCTACGAGCAGTACTTC. Translating gives CASSGFGDGYEQYF. The chain has TRBV9 and TRBJ2-7, with D possibly matching TRBD2 (5 bases). CDR3 length equals 14 residues. V was trimmed by 3 bases and J by 3 bases, leaving 13 bases between them. CDR1 is SGDLS and CDR2 is YYNGEE in the germline V gene.

This clone was counted at least ten times. The V gene is TRBV4-3, the J gene TRBJ2-1, with D perhaps matching TRBD1 (5 bases). The V gene's germline CDR1 is LGHNA and CDR2 YSLEER. V was shortened by 1 base and J by 3 bases, with 16 bases between the two germline ends. This CDR3 has 17 residues. The CDR3 here is CASSQGIDSHYYNEQFF. The CDR3 DNA follows: TGCGCCAGCAGCCAAGGTATAGACAGCCATTACTACAATGAGCAGTTCTTC.

V gene TRBV7-2 combines with J gene TRBJ1-2, with D perhaps TRBD1 (6 bases). Trimming left V 3 bases short and J 2 bases short, with 10 bases between. CDR1 and CDR2 (germline): SGHTA, FQGNSA. CDR3 length: 14 residues. CDR3 sequence reads: CASSLGARNYGYTF. Here the CDR3 DNA reads TGTGCCAGCAGCTTGGGGGCCCGAAACTATGGCTACACCTTC.